The 32 T cell receptor beta chains below were found in one sample sequenced in a study of T cells after yellow fever vaccination. One entry per CDR3 protein, called by TCRdb with MiXCR from the 5' RACE reads. The table lists more than 300,000 distinct CDR3 sequences, about 10% of them singletons. The material was CD4+ T cells sorted from PBMCs, obtained 45 days after the yellow fever booster vaccination. The receptors come from a young man who received the YFV17D yellow fever vaccine.

This clonotype was counted many times. V usage is TRBV18 and J usage is TRBJ2-3; no definite D call. The CDR3 loop spans 13 amino acids. The V end was cut by 4 bases, the J end by 0 bases, with 5 bases between. CDR1 and CDR2 from the germline V gene are KGHSH and LQKENI. In nucleotides, the CDR3 is TGTGCCAGCTCACAGTCTAGCACAGATACGCAGTATTTT. It is translated as CASSQSSTDTQYF.

This clonotype has only a few counts. The CDR3 coding sequence is TGTGCCAGCAGCGCCCCCGGGACAGGGAACCAGCCCCAGCATTTT. Residues: CASSAPGTGNQPQHF. The chain employs TRBV6-1 and TRBJ1-5; TRBD1 agrees at 9 bases. With V trimmed by 6 bases and J by 7 bases, 10 bases remained unmatched. This CDR3 has 15 residues. The V gene's germline CDR1 is MNHNS and CDR2 SASEGT.

This clonotype was counted many times. This rearrangement joins TRBV29-1 to TRBJ2-2; 8 nucleotides line up with TRBD2. Losses at the gene ends were 4 bases for V and 9 bases for J; bases not matched to a gene: 16. Germline CDR1 and CDR2: SQVTM and ANQGSEA. The CDR3 is 16 amino acids. The CDR3 protein is CSVVLLRGGRWRELFF. Written as DNA, the CDR3 is TGCAGCGTTGTTTTGTTACGGGGGGGCCGTTGGCGGGAGCTGTTTTTT.

This chain joins TRBV5-1 and TRBJ1-4; tentative D call: TRBD1 (5 bases). CDR3 length: 15 residues. Trimming cost V 0 bases and J 7 bases, with 13 bases left between them. The germline gives CDR1 SGHRS, CDR2 YFSETQ. The CDR3 is CASSLGAGTTEKLFF. As DNA, the CDR3 is TGCGCCAGCAGCTTGGGAGCGGGGACGACTGAAAAACTGTTTTTT.

There are a few counts of this clonotype. J is TRBJ2-3 and V is TRBV7-2, with 7 nucleotides matching TRBD2. V was clipped by 6 bases and J by 11 bases; unmatched bases: 23. Germline V lookup: CDR1 SGHTA, CDR2 FQGNSA. The CDR3 sequence is 17 residues long. CDR3 sequence reads: CASSPRAGRGEYIRQYF. In nucleotides, the CDR3 is TGTGCCAGCAGTCCTCGGGCAGGTCGGGGGGAATACATTAGGCAGTATTTT.

J is TRBJ1-1 and V is TRBV3-1; 7 bases align to TRBD1. Germline CDR1 reads LGHDT; CDR2 reads YNNKEL (reference sequence). V was clipped by 6 bases and J by 7 bases; unmatched bases: 2. This CDR3 has 11 amino acids. DNA for the CDR3: TGTGCCAGCAGGTCAGGGGGTGAAGCTTTCTTT. Protein: CASRSGGEAFF.

This chain connects TRBV21-1 to TRBJ2-4; the tabulated D call, TRBD2, remains unverified against the DNA. TRBV21-1 is labeled a pseudogene. This CDR3 has 15 residues. The CDR3, as DNA: TGTGCCAGCAGCAATGGAGCGGGCCCCAAAAACATTCAGTACTTC. Translation gives CASSNGAGPKNIQYF.

This clonotype showed up just a few times. J is TRBJ2-4 and V is TRBV7-2; 8 nucleotides agree with TRBD2. The trim removed 4 bases at V and 0 bases at J, leaving 8 bases unmatched. This CDR3 region has 17 residues. Germline CDR1 SGHTA, CDR2 FQGNSA. CDR3 sequence (DNA): TGTGCCAGCAGCTCGACTAGCGATCGTAGAGCCAAAAACATTCAGTACTTC. This sequence encodes CASSSTSDRRAKNIQYF.

This clonotype has only a few counts. CDR3 bases: TGTGCCAGCAGCTCGACTAGCGGGGCTTCCTACGAGCAGTACTTC. Amino acids: CASSSTSGASYEQYF. The V call is TRBV5-4, the J call TRBJ2-7; 11 bases match TRBD2. With V trimmed by 3 bases and J by 1 base, 3 bases remained unmatched. The CDR3 loop spans 15 amino acids. Germline CDR1 is SGHNT and CDR2 is YYREEE (reference sequence).

The chain combines TRBV3-1 with TRBJ1-2; D remains unclear. The germline CDR1 and CDR2 sequences are LGHDT and YNNKEL (reference sequence). Between the trimmed V and J ends, which lost 3 bases and 3 bases, there was a span of 11 bases. The CDR3 consists of 14 residues. The CDR3 bases are TGTGCCAGCAGCCACAGGCTAGGTGACTATGGCTACACCTTC. Protein sequence: CASSHRLGDYGYTF.

CDR3 amino acids: CSAQGTGSSTDTQYF. The CDR3 nucleotides read TGCAGTGCTCAAGGGACAGGTTCTAGCACAGATACGCAGTATTTT. This rearrangement joins TRBV20-1 to TRBJ2-3; 8 bases align to TRBD1. CDR1 and CDR2 from the germline V gene are DFQATT and SNEGSKA (reference sequence). CDR3 length: 15 amino acids. Trimming removed 5 bases from V and 0 bases from J; junction bases left unmatched: 7.

This chain connects TRBV7-8 to TRBJ2-1, with D tentatively TRBD2 (7 bases). This CDR3 comprises 17 residues. Germline CDR1 is SGHVS and CDR2 is FQNEAQ. Deletions cut 5 bases from V and 4 bases from J, with 21 bases between. CDR3 sequence: CASSLRWAGATYNEQFF. CDR3 sequence (DNA): TGTGCCAGCAGCCTCCGGTGGGCGGGGGCCACTTACAATGAGCAGTTCTTC. The entire variable domain, with the rest obtained from reference TRBV7-8 and TRBJ2-1, is as follows: GAGVSQSPRYKVAKRGQDVALRCDPISGHVSLFWYQQALGQGPEFLTYFQNEAQLDKSGLPSDRFFAERPEGSVSTLKIQRTQQEDSAVYLCASSLRWAGATYNEQFFGPGTRLTVL.

The chain employs TRBV18 and TRBJ1-1; TRBD1 might be the D (5 bases). The V end was cut by 3 bases, the J end by 3 bases, with 11 bases between. Looked up from germline, CDR1 is KGHSH and CDR2 is LQKENI. The length of the CDR3 is 14 residues. The CDR3 reads CASSPRARDTEAFF. CDR3 nucleotides: TGTGCCAGCTCACCGCGAGCCAGGGACACTGAAGCTTTCTTT.

This clonotype was observed a handful of times. The chain recombines TRBV19 with TRBJ2-5, with 7 bases lining up with TRBD1. Trimming cost V 1 base and J 4 bases; bases outside gene matches: 6. Germline V CDR1 and CDR2: LNHDA, SQIVND (reference sequence). The CDR3 is made up of 15 amino acids. CDR3 protein: CASSIVNRGRETQYF. The DNA of the CDR3 is TGTGCCAGTAGTATAGTAAACAGGGGACGAGAGACCCAGTACTTC.

This chain links TRBV5-6 with TRBJ1-2; D uncertain. In germline, CDR1 is SGHDT, CDR2 YYEEEE. Trimming took off 4 bases at V and 11 bases at J, with 15 bases between the two ends. This CDR3 spans 12 amino acids. CDR3 sequence (DNA): TGTGCCAGCAGCCTACGAAGGGCAGCGTACACCTTC. It is translated as CASSLRRAAYTF. The full variable domain, rest sourced from reference TRBV5-6 and TRBJ1-2, is DAGVTQSPTHLIKTRGQQVTLRCSPKSGHDTVSWYQQALGQGPQFIFQYYEEEERQRGNFPDRFSGHQFPNYSSELNVNALLLGDSALYLCASSLRRAAYTFGSGTRLTVV.

CDR3 protein: CSARGTDRAGQTAFF. For the CDR3, the DNA is TGCAGTGCTAGAGGGACTGACAGGGCGGGCCAGACGGCTTTCTTT. The J gene is TRBJ1-1, the V gene TRBV20-1; 7 nucleotides match TRBD1. The CDR3 is 15 amino acids. V trimming: 1 base; J trimming: 11 bases; junction bases outside the gene matches: 16. Per the germline V gene, CDR1 is DFQATT and CDR2 is SNEGSKA (reference sequence).

This clonotype occurred many times. The chain's CDR3 is CSVEDAADNEQFF. CDR3 bases: TGCAGCGTTGAAGATGCCGCGGACAATGAGCAGTTCTTC. The rearrangement joins TRBV29-1 to TRBJ2-1; no definite D call. Trimming removed 0 bases from V and 5 bases from J, with 8 bases in between. This CDR3 is 13 amino acids long. Germline V lookup: CDR1 SQVTM, CDR2 ANQGSEA.

This clonotype was counted at least ten times. The genes are TRBV7-6 and TRBJ1-6; no clear D gene. Trimming cost V 3 bases and J 6 bases, with 12 bases left between them. The CDR3 sequence is 15 residues long. Germline CDR1 reads SGHVS; CDR2 reads FNYEAQ. The DNA for the CDR3 is TGTGCCAGCAGCTTGACCCACCCCCCTAATTCACCCCTCCACTTT. Its protein is CASSLTHPPNSPLHF.

This clonotype was counted only a few times. The chain uses TRBV21-1 and TRBJ1-5; no check of the table's D call, TRBD1, against the DNA was made. TRBV21-1 is reported as a pseudogene. This CDR3 comprises 16 residues. As DNA, the CDR3 is TGTGCCAGCAGCAAACCTCCCGGGGGGAGCAATCAGCCCCAGCATTTT. Its protein product is CASSKPPGGSNQPQHF.

The chain couples TRBV18 to TRBJ2-3; TRBD2 aligns across 10 bases. The V segment lost 3 bases and the J segment 2 bases; nucleotides outside the gene matches: 2. Per the germline V gene, CDR1 is KGHSH and CDR2 is LQKENI. The CDR3 has 15 residues. CDR3: CASSPTSGHTDTQYF. CDR3 DNA: TGTGCCAGCTCACCGACTAGCGGGCACACAGATACGCAGTATTTT.

The genes are TRBV7-6 and TRBJ1-6, with D unresolved. This CDR3 is built from 14 residues. The germline gives CDR1 SGHVS, CDR2 FNYEAQ. V lost 1 base, J lost 7 bases, and 8 bases lay in between. The CDR3 bases are TGTGCCAGCAGCTTAGAGGGCCTGAATTCACCCCTCCACTTT. This translates into CASSLEGLNSPLHF.

The rearrangement uses TRBV20-1 and TRBJ2-7; 7 nucleotides align to TRBD1. The germline V gene encodes CDR1 DFQATT and CDR2 SNEGSKA (reference sequence). V lost 6 bases to trimming and J lost 2 bases; unmatched junction nucleotides: 10. The CDR3 length is 14 residues. Here the CDR3 DNA reads TGCAGTGCGGAGCCGGACAGGCCCCCCTACGAGCAGTACTTC. Its protein is CSAEPDRPPYEQYF.

This clonotype was recorded a few times. The rearrangement uses TRBV25-1 and TRBJ1-1, with D uncertain. V dropped 6 bases and J dropped 6 bases, with 17 bases sitting between them. The germline gives CDR1 MGHDK, CDR2 SYGVNS. The CDR3 contains 14 residues. The DNA of the CDR3 is TGTGCCAGCAGCTCAGGTCATGGGCGGGCTGAAGCTTTCTTT. Residues: CASSSGHGRAEAFF.

The rearrangement uses TRBV12-3 or TRBV12-4 and TRBJ2-3, with D uncertain. The CDR3 is made up of 13 amino acids. Trimming shortened V by 1 base and J by 7 bases, and 9 bases separated the two germline ends. As DNA, the CDR3 is TGTGCCAGCAGTTTAGACAGCCAGAATACGCAGTATTTT. Amino acids: CASSLDSQNTQYF.

The chain joins TRBV19 to TRBJ2-1; 16 nucleotides match TRBD2. Germline CDR1 and CDR2: LNHDA and SQIVND (reference sequence). The V gene end was trimmed by 4 bases and the J gene end by 7 bases; junction bases not matched to a gene: 10. This CDR3 region has 18 residues. CDR3 in DNA: TGTGCCAGTAGTACCCCGGGACTAGCGGGGGGGCGTTTTAATGAGCAGTTCTTC. As protein: CASSTPGLAGGRFNEQFF.

V usage is TRBV20-1 and J usage is TRBJ1-4; D is unresolved. The CDR3 contains 13 residues. Deletions cut 2 bases from V and 0 bases from J, with 4 bases between. Germline V gives CDR1 DFQATT, CDR2 SNEGSKA (reference sequence). CDR3 DNA sequence: TGCAGTGCTAGACCAGCAACTAATGAAAAACTGTTTTTT. Protein sequence: CSARPATNEKLFF.

This clonotype was detected many times. This sequence joins TRBV6-6 and TRBJ2-7; 8 bases are shared with TRBD1. Germline values: CDR1 MNHNY, CDR2 SVGAGI (reference sequence). This CDR3 contains 15 residues. V lost 5 bases and J lost 6; bases outside the gene matches: 12. The DNA for the CDR3 is TGTGCCAGCAGTGTGGGACAGGATCTTGAGAGCGAGCAGTACGTC. It is translated as CASSVGQDLESEQYV.

The J gene is TRBJ1-1, the V gene TRBV6-5, with 12 bases lining up with TRBD1. J lost 5 bases, V lost 2 bases, and 3 bases had no gene match. Germline V gene data show CDR1 as MNHEY and CDR2 as SVGAGI. There are 15 residues in the CDR3. CDR3 in DNA: TGTGCCAGCAGTTACGGGACAGGGGGCGCGACTGAAGCTTTCTTT. Amino acid sequence: CASSYGTGGATEAFF.

The chain combines TRBV7-9 with TRBJ2-3; 8 positions agree with TRBD2. V gave up 2 bases and J gave up 1 base; unmatched junction bases: 8. The CDR3 covers 17 residues. CDR1 is SEHNR, CDR2 FQNEAQ, per germline (reference sequence). CDR3 nucleotides: TGTGCCAGCAGCTTAAGTCGGCGGGGGGCTGGCACAGATACGCAGTATTTT. Translated: CASSLSRRGAGTDTQYF. Full variable domain (remainder filled in from reference TRBV7-9 and TRBJ2-3): DTGVSQNPRHKITKRGQNVTFRCDPISEHNRLYWYRQTLGQGPEFLTYFQNEAQLEKSRLLSDRFSAERPKGSFSTLEIQRTEQGDSAMYLCASSLSRRGAGTDTQYFGPGTRLTVL.

The rearrangement uses TRBV6-5 and TRBJ1-5, with 10 bases matching TRBD1. Germline V lookup: CDR1 MNHEY, CDR2 SVGAGI. CDR3 size: 15 residues. Unmatched junction bases numbered 7, after V lost 6 bases and J lost 5 bases. The DNA of the CDR3 is TGTGCCAGCAGCCCGGGACAGGGGTTATATCAGCCCCAGCATTTT. It encodes CASSPGQGLYQPQHF.

CDR3 in DNA: TGTGCCAGCAGCTTTATCGGGGGCACCACAGATACGCAGTATTTT. This encodes CASSFIGGTTDTQYF. V and J are TRBV7-2 and TRBJ2-3, with D tentatively TRBD1 or TRBD2 (6 bases each). V was clipped by 3 bases and J by 2 bases, with 12 bases between them. There are 15 residues in the CDR3. CDR1 SGHTA and CDR2 FQGNSA come from the germline V gene.

The chain joins TRBV4-3 to TRBJ1-6, with D maybe TRBD1 (5 bases). CDR1 is LGHNA and CDR2 is YSLEER in the germline V gene. The V end lost 1 base, the J end lost 7 bases, and 11 bases lay between the germline ends. This CDR3 has 15 residues. In DNA, the CDR3 is TGCGCCAGCAGCCAAGTCCTCCGGGGGAATTCACCCCTCCACTTT. Its protein is CASSQVLRGNSPLHF.